This T cell receptor beta chain was captured by sequencing in a study of blood T cells in healthy people across ages. Every donor provided 8.5 to 10 milliliters of peripheral blood. A minimum of 5.5 micrograms of total RNA was extracted per sample. This clonotype has only one observation. The second PCR ran about 6 to 11 cycles with a sample-barcoded 5' primer and J-beta primers. A template-switch adaptor containing 12 random nucleotides labeled each cDNA molecule. One entry per CDR3 protein, called by TCRdb with MiXCR from the 5' RACE reads. The sample holds roughly 680,000 distinct CDR3 sequences; around half are singletons and the top ten take approximately 32%. Trimming cost V 5 bases and J 0 bases, with 7 bases left between them. The germline V gene encodes CDR1 GTSNPN and CDR2 SVGIG (reference sequence). This CDR3 has 12 amino acids.

Specimen: blood. The TCR originated in a woman aged 55 to 70 in good health. V usage is TRBV30 and J usage is TRBJ1-1; D remains unclear. The CDR3 here is CAWGRLNTEAFF. The CDR3 DNA follows: TGTGCCTGGGGACGGTTGAACACTGAAGCTTTCTTT.